Following are 30 T cell receptor beta chains from one sample sequenced in a study of T cells in Graves' hyperthyroidism and ophthalmopathy. The source material, RNA transcripts, was used to amplify TCR beta CDR3 regions. HTBI primers were used for first-round RT-PCR of the TCR CDR3. TCRdb processed the multiplex PCR reads anew with MiXCR; each CDR3 protein has one entry. Among around 570,000 distinct CDR3 sequences listed, about 20% were seen once. The sequencing sample was made of blood. These receptors originate from a man aged 40-49 years with Graves' ophthalmopathy.

The V call is TRBV5-1, the J call TRBJ2-3, with 7 bases matching TRBD2. The CDR3 is made up of 15 amino acids. Germline values: CDR1 SGHRS, CDR2 YFSETQ. Unmatched junction bases numbered 3, after V lost 0 bases and J lost 2 bases. CDR3 nucleotide sequence: TGCGCCAGCAGCTTGGCCCTAGCGGTCACAGATACGCAGTATTTT. Translating gives CASSLALAVTDTQYF.

This clonotype showed up just a few times. The gene calls are TRBV5-1 and TRBJ1-2, with D possibly TRBD1 on 5 matching bases. The CDR3 contains 14 residues. Per the germline V gene, CDR1 is SGHRS and CDR2 is YFSETQ. V lost 0 bases and J 8 bases, leaving 14 bases between the germline ends. The CDR3 coding sequence is TGCGCCAGCAGCTTGGCCGCGTCCGGGGACGGCTACACCTTC. It is translated as CASSLAASGDGYTF. The full variable domain, rest sourced from reference TRBV5-1 and TRBJ1-2, is KAGVTQTPRYLIKTRGQQVTLSCSPISGHRSVSWYQQTPGQGLQFLFEYFSETQRNKGNFPGRFSGRQFSNSRSEMNVSTLELGDSALYLCASSLAASGDGYTFGSGTRLTVV.

This clonotype was seen a single time. The rearrangement links TRBV14 to TRBJ2-1; D tentatively reads TRBD1 or TRBD2 (5 bases each). The CDR3 runs 15 residues. V was clipped by 3 bases and J by 0 bases, with 9 bases between them. Germline-derived CDR1 and CDR2 are SGHDN and FVKESK. CDR3 nucleotide sequence: TGTGCCAGCAGCCAGCAGGGACCCTCCTACAATGAGCAGTTCTTC. It yields the protein CASSQQGPSYNEQFF.

The rearrangement uses TRBV6-2 or TRBV6-3 and TRBJ2-2, with 7 nucleotides matching TRBD1. The CDR3 spans 15 residues. From germline, CDR1 is MNHEY and CDR2 SVGEGT. V shed 6 bases, J shed 4 bases, and the junction held 8 bases outside the gene matches. The CDR3 protein is CASRRDRGPTGELFF. The CDR3, as DNA: TGTGCCAGCAGGAGGGATAGGGGGCCCACCGGGGAGCTGTTTTTT.

This clonotype appeared many times. This CDR3 reads CASSGQNPEAFF. The CDR3 DNA is TGTGCCAGCAGTGGCCAAAACCCTGAAGCTTTCTTT. The chain combines TRBV2 with TRBJ1-1; D is unresolved. Germline CDR1 SNHLY, CDR2 FYNNEI. CDR3 length equals 12 residues. V dropped 4 bases and J dropped 6 bases, with 9 bases sitting between them.

This clonotype was seen ten or more times. V and J are TRBV28 and TRBJ2-7; 9 nucleotides match TRBD2. Germline CDR1 reads MDHEN; CDR2 reads SYDVKM. The CDR3 loop spans 17 amino acids. The V segment lost 6 bases and the J segment 5 bases; nucleotides outside the gene matches: 17. The CDR3 bases are TGTGCCAGCAGCCATAGCGGGAGTGGGGGTTACCGCCACGAGCAGTACTTC. Protein product: CASSHSGSGGYRHEQYF. The full variable domain, with the rest looked up from reference TRBV28 and TRBJ2-7, is DVKVTQSSRYLVKRTGEKVFLECVQDMDHENMFWYRQDPGLGLRLIYFSYDVKMKEKGDIPEGYSVSREKKERFSLILESASTNQTSMYLCASSHSGSGGYRHEQYFGPGTRLTVT.

The V call is TRBV3-1, the J call TRBJ2-3; 10 positions match TRBD2. Germline V gene data show CDR1 as LGHDT and CDR2 as YNNKEL (reference sequence). The CDR3 loop spans 16 amino acids. V was pared by 6 bases and J by 2 bases, with 8 bases of the junction left unmatched. CDR3 DNA: TGTGCCAGCAGACCCCTAGCGGGGGTATTCACAGATACGCAGTATTTT. Amino acids: CASRPLAGVFTDTQYF.

The rearrangement uses TRBV10-3 and TRBJ2-5; tentatively, D is TRBD1 (6 bases). Trimming removed 11 bases from V and 3 bases from J, with 19 bases in between. The CDR3 contains 14 residues. Germline loops: CDR1 ENHRY, CDR2 SYGVKD. CDR3 nucleotides: TGTGCCGCCGCGCCAGGGGACCCAAAAGAGACCCAGTACTTC. Residues: CAAAPGDPKETQYF.

The V call is TRBV5-1, the J call TRBJ2-2; 7 bases are shared with TRBD1. Germline lookup yields CDR1 SGHRS and CDR2 YFSETQ. The CDR3 spans 15 residues. Losses at the gene ends were 4 bases for V and 0 bases for J; bases not matched to a gene: 3. DNA for the CDR3: TGCGCCAGCAGCATGGGACAGACGAACACCGGGGAGCTGTTTTTT. As protein: CASSMGQTNTGELFF.

The gene calls are TRBV6-1 and TRBJ2-1; the match to TRBD2 covers 15 bases. After removal of 6 bases from V and 9 bases from J, the junction contained 9 bases not matched to a gene. CDR3 length: 16 amino acids. Germline values: CDR1 MNHNS, CDR2 SASEGT. For the CDR3, the DNA is TGTGCCAGCAGAGAACGGACTAGCGGGGGGGCCGGTGAGCAGTTCTTC. Translated, it gives CASRERTSGGAGEQFF.

This chain connects TRBV18 to TRBJ2-1; perhaps TRBD1 as D (6 bases). V lost 3 bases and J 8 bases, leaving 11 bases between the germline ends. Germline CDR1 reads KGHSH; CDR2 reads LQKENI. The CDR3 extends over 13 amino acids. The CDR3 loop reads CASSPVGGDEQFF. The CDR3 DNA sequence: TGTGCCAGCTCACCTGTAGGGGGAGATGAGCAGTTCTTC.

With respect to this clonotype: Relative to the germline gene, one junction end is altered; a read error may explain this. The chain couples TRBV7-2 to TRBJ2-3; TRBD2 is a possible D gene (5 bases). Germline loops: CDR1 SGHTA, CDR2 FQGNSA. CDR3 length: 14 amino acids. The CDR3 reads CACSRSRGTDTQYF. CDR3 in DNA: TGTGCCTGCAGCCGCTCGAGGGGCACAGATACGCAGTATTTT.

Written as DNA, the CDR3 is TGTGCCAGTAGTACTAACGCTGTGGGGCCCACTGAAGCTTTCTTT. Protein product: CASSTNAVGPTEAFF. The rearrangement uses TRBV19 and TRBJ1-1; possibly TRBD1 for D (5 bases). Germline values: CDR1 LNHDA, CDR2 SQIVND (reference sequence). The V gene lost 4 bases and the J gene lost 4 bases, with 16 bases spanning the gap. The CDR3 runs to 15 residues.

CDR3 bases: TGTGCCAGCAGTTACGGAGGAGAGAGTTACTACGAGCAGTACTTC. Translating gives CASSYGGESYYEQYF. V gene TRBV6-6 combines with J gene TRBJ2-7; D perhaps matches TRBD2 (5 bases). This CDR3 is 15 amino acids long. Trimming stripped 2 bases from V and 3 bases from J, with 14 bases between. Germline lookup yields CDR1 MNHNY and CDR2 SVGAGI (reference sequence).

The rearrangement uses TRBV12-5 and TRBJ1-5; no definite D call. This CDR3 spans 14 amino acids. V dropped 6 bases and J dropped 4 bases, with 13 bases sitting between them. The germline V gene has CDR1 LGHNT and CDR2 FRNRAP. The CDR3 sequence is CASGPGQGNQPQHF. The CDR3 bases are TGTGCTAGTGGCCCGGGCCAAGGGAATCAGCCCCAGCATTTT.

This sequence joins TRBV20-1 and TRBJ2-2; 8 bases line up with TRBD2. Per the germline V gene, CDR1 is DFQATT and CDR2 is SNEGSKA (reference sequence). This CDR3 is 14 amino acids long. With V trimmed by 6 bases and J by 7 bases, 10 bases remained unmatched. CDR3 nucleotides: TGCAGTGCACCTGGACTAGCAAGCGGCGGGGAGCTGTTTTTT. It translates to CSAPGLASGGELFF.

The chain is built from TRBV30 and TRBJ2-6, with D possibly being TRBD1 (5 bases). The CDR3 spans 16 residues. V was clipped by 2 bases and J by 0 bases, with 11 bases between them. The germline CDR1 and CDR2 sequences are GTSNPN and SVGIG (reference sequence). CDR3 nucleotide sequence: TGTGCCTGGAGTCTTACAGGATTCTCTGGGGCCAACGTCCTGACTTTC. This gives the protein CAWSLTGFSGANVLTF.

The rearrangement links TRBV3-1 to TRBJ2-2; 7 nucleotides agree with TRBD2. Per the germline V gene, CDR1 is LGHDT and CDR2 is YNNKEL (reference sequence). The CDR3 spans 18 residues. With V trimmed by 0 bases and J by 0 bases, 7 bases remained unmatched. CDR3 nucleotides: TGTGCCAGCAGCCAAGATCCCATTGGACTAGCGAACACCGGGGAGCTGTTTTTT. Amino acids: CASSQDPIGLANTGELFF.

This clonotype came up a few times. The V and J genes are TRBV19 and TRBJ2-1; no definite D call. CDR3 length equals 14 residues. Germline CDR1 and CDR2: LNHDA and SQIVND (reference sequence). Deletions cut 5 bases from V and 5 bases from J, with 13 bases between. For the CDR3, the DNA is TGTGCCAGTAGTCTCGAGGTCCTGAACAATGAGCAGTTCTTC. It encodes CASSLEVLNNEQFF.

This clonotype has only a few counts. The V and J genes are TRBV3-1 and TRBJ2-4; D ambiguous. V was cut by 3 bases and J by 2 bases, with 11 bases left in between. There are 15 residues in the CDR3. Germline V gene sequence: CDR1 LGHDT, CDR2 YNNKEL (reference sequence). This CDR3 reads CASSQFNSPKNIQYF. The CDR3 region has the DNA TGTGCCAGCAGCCAGTTTAACTCTCCCAAAAACATTCAGTACTTC.

Remarks on this clonotype: The junction shows a germline mismatch at one end, possibly a read error. The V call is TRBV19, the J call TRBJ2-1, with 7 bases matching TRBD2. CDR1 and CDR2 from the germline V gene are LNHDA and SQIVND (reference sequence). This CDR3 is 16 amino acids long. The CDR3 is CASAPGRGSSYNERFF. The DNA for the CDR3 is TGTGCCAGTGCCCCCGGGCGGGGGAGCTCCTACAATGAGCGGTTCTTC.

In nucleotides, the CDR3 is TGTGCCAGCAGTAAACAACAAAGCAAATATTCACCCCTCCACTTT. Translated, it gives CASSKQQSKYSPLHF. The chain is built from TRBV27 and TRBJ1-6; D is uncertain. The germline CDR1 and CDR2 sequences are MNHEY and SMNVEV (reference sequence). Trimming removed 5 bases from V and 8 bases from J, with 16 bases in between. This CDR3 comprises 15 residues.

The V call is TRBV20-1, the J call TRBJ1-3; D call uncertain. This CDR3 contains 14 residues. V lost 0 bases and J 3 bases, leaving 9 bases between the germline ends. Germline CDR1 DFQATT, CDR2 SNEGSKA (reference sequence). The CDR3 reads CSAREGQLGNTIYF. The CDR3 nucleotides read TGCAGTGCTAGAGAGGGCCAACTTGGAAACACCATATATTTT.

This clonotype was seen a handful of times. The V gene is TRBV7-8, the J gene TRBJ2-2; D is unresolved. The V gene lost 0 bases and the J gene lost 6 bases, with 8 bases spanning the gap. The CDR3 has 14 residues. Germline CDR1 and CDR2: SGHVS and FQNEAQ. CDR3 loop: CASSLASVPGELFF. The CDR3 region has the DNA TGTGCCAGCAGCTTAGCTTCGGTACCCGGGGAGCTGTTTTTT.

This clonotype was observed at least ten times. The CDR3 nucleotides read TGTGCCACCACCGGGACAGACTACGAGCAGTACTTC. Translation gives CATTGTDYEQYF. The V gene is TRBV27, the J gene TRBJ2-7, with 7 bases identical to TRBD1. Per germline, CDR1 MNHEY and CDR2 SMNVEV (reference sequence). CDR3 size: 12 residues. V trimming: 10 bases; J trimming: 3 bases; junction bases outside the gene matches: 6.

V and J are TRBV5-4 and TRBJ2-5; TRBD1 matches 9 bases. CDR3 length: 15 amino acids. Per germline, CDR1 SGHNT and CDR2 YYREEE (reference sequence). V lost 2 bases to trimming and J lost 1 base; unmatched junction nucleotides: 3. CDR3 coding DNA: TGTGCCAGCAGCTTCGGGGGACAGGGCCAAGAGACCCAGTACTTC. It codes for CASSFGGQGQETQYF. Full variable domain (missing parts from reference TRBV5-4 and TRBJ2-5): ETGVTQSPTHLIKTRGQQVTLRCSSQSGHNTVSWYQQALGQGPQFIFQYYREEENGRGNFPPRFSGLQFPNYSSELNVNALELDDSALYLCASSFGGQGQETQYFGPGTRLLVL.

This clonotype was observed many times. The rearrangement uses TRBV5-1 and TRBJ2-3; weak D call: TRBD2 (5 bases). CDR3 length: 14 residues. Germline V gene sequence: CDR1 SGHRS, CDR2 YFSETQ. Trimming pared 3 bases from V and 5 bases from J, leaving 13 bases between. This CDR3 reads CASSSSTIQDTQYF. The CDR3 DNA reads as TGCGCCAGCAGCTCATCGACTATCCAAGATACGCAGTATTTT.

This clonotype was seen a handful of times. The chain couples TRBV2 to TRBJ1-5, with 8 bases matching TRBD1. Germline V gene data show CDR1 as SNHLY and CDR2 as FYNNEI. The CDR3 totals 16 residues. The trim removed 8 bases at V and 7 bases at J, leaving 16 bases unmatched. The CDR3 spells CASLRGDRGRSQPQHF. The CDR3 nucleotides read TGTGCCAGCCTAAGAGGTGACAGGGGAAGGAGCCAGCCCCAGCATTTT.

This clonotype appeared many times. CDR3: CANSGGSDTQYF. DNA for the CDR3: TGTGCCAACTCGGGGGGGTCGGATACGCAGTATTTT. The genes are TRBV2 and TRBJ2-3, with 8 nucleotides matching TRBD2. Germline V lookup: CDR1 SNHLY, CDR2 FYNNEI. The V gene end was trimmed by 10 bases and the J gene end by 6 bases; junction bases not matched to a gene: 6. The CDR3 extends over 12 amino acids.

This clonotype has only a few counts. The chain is built from TRBV20-1 and TRBJ1-1; 8 bases are shared with TRBD1. Germline V gene data show CDR1 as DFQATT and CDR2 as SNEGSKA (reference sequence). Germline trimming cut 4 bases from V and 10 bases from J; bases unmatched to any gene: 17. This CDR3 region has 15 residues. CDR3 protein: CSAKALTGDALRAFF. DNA for the CDR3: TGCAGTGCTAAAGCCCTGACAGGGGATGCTTTACGAGCTTTCTTT.